This T cell receptor beta chain was sequenced for a study of CD8+ T cells in alopecia areata. Looking at the study overall: Dosing spanned 6 to 18 months on tofacitinib, then 6 months off drug. Whole-study findings and limits: Persistence during tofacitinib was seen for many expanded lesional clones in scalp and blood.

The sample's treatment: oral pan-JAK inhibitor, 5-10 mg twice daily. The investigators collected lesional scalp punch biopsies and peripheral blood from alopecia areata patients. RNA was extracted and reverse transcribed into cDNA as the sequencing template. Clones were sequenced by immunoSEQ multiplex PCR, and TCRdb holds only the in-frame ones, with some missing. Among about 220,000 clones listed, 50% to 70% were seen once. In this sample, this clone turned up a few times. Its antigen remains unknown. This CDR3 has 15 amino acids. CDR1 MNHEY and CDR2 SMNVEV come from the germline V gene (reference sequence). V was cut by 7 bases and J by 0 bases, with 13 bases left in between.

This TCR derives from a human donor with alopecia areata. J is TRBJ1-3 and V is TRBV27; no reliable D call. Material: CD4+ T cells sorted from blood, obtained at week 4, from a patient treated with tofacitinib. DNA for the CDR3: TGTGCCAGCACCGCCACTTTTAGCTCTGGAAACACCATATATTTT. It codes for CASTATFSSGNTIYF.